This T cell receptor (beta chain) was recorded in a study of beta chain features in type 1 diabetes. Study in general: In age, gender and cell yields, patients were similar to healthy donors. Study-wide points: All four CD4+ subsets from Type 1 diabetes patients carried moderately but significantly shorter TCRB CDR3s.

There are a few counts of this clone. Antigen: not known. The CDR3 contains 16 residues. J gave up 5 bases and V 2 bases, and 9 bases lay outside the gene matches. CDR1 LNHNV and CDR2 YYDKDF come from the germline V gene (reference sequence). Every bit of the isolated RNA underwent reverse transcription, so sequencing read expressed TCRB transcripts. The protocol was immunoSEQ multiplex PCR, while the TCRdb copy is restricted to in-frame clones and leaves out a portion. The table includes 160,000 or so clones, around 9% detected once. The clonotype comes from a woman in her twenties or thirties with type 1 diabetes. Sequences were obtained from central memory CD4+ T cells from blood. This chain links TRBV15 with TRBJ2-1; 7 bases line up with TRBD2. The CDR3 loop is CATSRHSTSRDNEQFF. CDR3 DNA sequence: TGTGCCACCAGCAGACACTCGACTAGCAGGGACAATGAGCAGTTCTTC.